The sequence of this T cell receptor beta chain was determined in a study of blood T cells in healthy people across ages. Study-wide findings and caveats: When set beside aged donors, long-lived donors presented more naive CD4+ cells and higher diversity. Considered underestimates were the diversity estimates obtained from one million T cells. PBMCs went unsorted, and a conclusive naive versus antigen-experienced comparison was therefore prevented.

Using a J-beta primer mix together with a sample-barcoded 5' primer, a second PCR was run for about 6 to 11 cycles. A 12-random-nucleotide template-switch adaptor tagged each cDNA molecule. TCRdb analysed the 5' RACE reads with MiXCR anew, one entry per CDR3 protein. Of about 770,000 distinct CDR3 sequences in the sample, 40% to 50% were seen once. Concerning this clonotype: The antigen is not known.

The CDR3 runs 12 residues. Looked up from germline, CDR1 is SNHLY and CDR2 is FYNNEI. The sequenced sample consisted of blood. The origin of this receptor is a man between 60 and 70 years old in good health. The V gene is TRBV2, the J gene TRBJ2-4; D not resolved. TRBJ2-7 explains the end of the DNA better; the J call may be wrong. CDR3 amino acids: CASSRIIYEQYF. The CDR3 bases are TGTGCCAGCAGCCGGATTATCTACGAGCAGTACTTC.